These T cell receptor beta chains were read from a single sample in a study of T cell changes during pregnancy in multiple sclerosis. Sequencing used immunoSEQ multiplex PCR; TCRdb keeps in-frame clones, though not all of them. The sample yields approximately 50,000 clones, around 92% seen once. The sequencing used CD4+ T cells from peripheral blood mononuclear cells, collected in the third trimester of pregnancy. Receptor source: a female donor with multiple sclerosis, enrolled in a pregnancy study. Both conserved end residues are part of each CDR3. The order of the fields is D gene, V gene, CDR3 length, J gene, clone size, CDR3 protein, CDR3 DNA. A D gene is named only where the DNA matches it firmly. A row's size may be missing; if present it is once, few, many or a size class.

>NA|TRBV28|13|TRBJ1-1|NA
CASSFPPIYEAFF
TGTGCCAGCAGTTTCCCCCCAATCTATGAAGCTTTCTTT
>TRBD1|TRBV6-1|13|TRBJ1-2|NA
CASSVRGPNGYTF
TGTGCCAGCAGTGTCAGGGGGCCGAATGGCTACACCTTC
>TRBD2|TRBV27|18|TRBJ2-1|NA
CASSLSSGGHNHYNEQFF
TGTGCCAGCAGTTTATCTAGCGGGGGACACAACCACTACAATGAGCAGTTCTTC
>NA|TRBV30|13|TRBJ1-2|NA
CALQSRANYGYTF
TGTGCCTTGCAATCGCGAGCTAACTATGGCTACACCTTC
>NA|TRBV2|13|TRBJ1-2|NA
CASISDPGGGYTF
TGTGCCAGCATTTCAGACCCCGGAGGGGGCTACACCTTC
>TRBD2|TRBV5-6|17|TRBJ2-5|NA
CASSLGGRGLLKETQYF
TGTGCCAGCAGCTTGGGCGGACGGGGACTACTTAAAGAGACCCAGTACTTC
>NA|TRBV2|12|TRBJ1-2|NA
CASEVSNYGYTF
TGTGCCAGCGAGGTCAGTAACTATGGCTACACCTTC
>TRBD2|TRBV29-1|15|TRBJ2-4|NA
CSVGVAGGAKNIQYF
TGCAGCGTTGGAGTAGCGGGAGGTGCCAAAAACATTCAGTACTTC
>NA|TRBV7-6|18|TRBJ2-5|NA
CASSPSGGFIFIQETQYF
TGTGCCAGCAGCCCGTCGGGGGGCTTCATCTTCATCCAAGAGACCCAGTACTTC
>NA|TRBV6-1|14|TRBJ2-5|NA
CASSEVRVQETQYF
TGTGCCAGCAGTGAAGTCAGGGTCCAAGAGACCCAGTACTTC
>NA|TRBV6-5|15|TRBJ1-5|few
CASSLGTSFDQPQHF
TGTGCCAGCAGCTTAGGGACATCCTTTGATCAGCCCCAGCATTTT
>NA|TRBV27|15|TRBJ1-1|NA
CASSKPGQLNTEAFF
TGTGCCAGCAGTAAACCGGGACAACTAAACACTGAAGCTTTCTTT
>TRBD2|TRBV7-2|14|TRBJ2-7|NA
CASSASGSSYEQYF
TGTGCCAGCAGCGCTAGCGGTAGCTCCTACGAGCAGTACTTC
>TRBD1|TRBV19|14|TRBJ2-7|once
CASTPTGLPYEQYF
TGTGCCAGTACCCCGACAGGGCTACCCTACGAGCAGTACTTC
>NA|TRBV29-1|12|TRBJ2-3|NA
CSVATSTDTQYF
TGCAGCGTTGCCACTAGCACAGATACGCAGTATTTT
>TRBD2|TRBV6-5|13|TRBJ2-1|NA
CASSHGLAVEQFF
TGTGCCAGCAGTCACGGACTAGCGGTAGAGCAGTTCTTC
>NA|TRBV9|12|TRBJ2-3|NA
CASSSTGDTQYF
TGTGCCAGCAGCTCTACGGGGGATACGCAGTATTTT
>TRBD2|TRBV28|14|TRBJ2-3|NA
CASSLGGRGDTQYF
TGTGCCAGCAGTTTAGGCGGGAGAGGGGATACGCAGTATTTT
>TRBD2|TRBV19|15|TRBJ2-5|NA
CASTAGTSGAETQYF
TGTGCCAGTACCGCCGGGACTAGCGGGGCAGAGACCCAGTACTTC
>NA|TRBV12-2|15|TRBJ2-3|NA
CASRFIAGPTDTQYF
TGTGCAAGTCGCTTTATAGCGGGGCCTACAGATACGCAGTATTTT
>NA|TRBV7-2|13|TRBJ2-5|NA
CASRQFGQETQYF
TGTGCCAGCAGACAGTTCGGCCAAGAGACCCAGTACTTC
>NA|TRBV7-2|16|TRBJ2-3|NA
CASSLVSGVSTDTQYF
TGTGCCAGCAGCTTAGTAAGCGGTGTGAGCACAGATACGCAGTATTTT
>TRBD1|TRBV27|13|TRBJ2-5|NA
CASSLTGEETQYF
TGTGCCAGCAGTTTAACAGGGGAAGAGACCCAGTACTTC
>NA|TRBV4-3|14|TRBJ1-2|NA
CASSQDINSYGYTF
TGCGCCAGCAGCCAAGATATTAACAGCTATGGCTACACCTTC
>NA|TRBV5-8|15|TRBJ1-1|NA
CASTKGPGRSTEAFF
TGTGCCAGCACCAAAGGCCCGGGAAGGAGCACTGAAGCTTTCTTT
>NA|TRBV30|11|TRBJ2-5|NA
CAWSVRETQYF
TGTGCCTGGAGTGTACGGGAGACCCAGTACTTC
>NA|TRBV5-1|13|TRBJ1-1|NA
CASSLDRNTEAFF
TGCGCCAGCAGCTTGGACAGGAACACTGAAGCTTTCTTT
>NA|TRBV7-8|16|TRBJ1-5|once
CASSLMAVHSNQPQHF
TGTGCCAGCAGCTTAATGGCGGTACATAGCAATCAGCCCCAGCATTTT
>TRBD1|TRBV14|14|TRBJ2-3|NA
CASSPWTGPDTQYF
TGTGCCAGCAGCCCCTGGACAGGGCCAGATACGCAGTATTTT
>TRBD2|TRBV7-2|17|TRBJ2-4|few
CASSLRTSGVAKNIQYF
TGTGCCAGCAGCTTAAGGACTAGCGGGGTAGCCAAAAACATTCAGTACTTC
>TRBD2|TRBV27|14|TRBJ2-2|NA
CASSIGLAGRELFF
TGTGCCAGCAGTATCGGACTAGCGGGCCGGGAGCTGTTTTTT
>NA|TRBV25-1|13|TRBJ2-5|NA
CASSEYRRETQYF
TGTGCCAGCAGTGAATACCGTCGGGAGACCCAGTACTTC
>NA|TRBV7-9|14|TRBJ2-1|NA
CASDLGSSYNEQFF
TGTGCCAGCGATCTGGGGAGCTCCTACAATGAGCAGTTCTTC
>TRBD1|TRBV11-1|15|TRBJ2-7|once
CASRDGTGKGYEQYF
TGTGCCAGCAGAGACGGGACAGGTAAAGGGTACGAGCAGTACTTC
>TRBD2|TRBV7-6|16|TRBJ2-2|NA
CASSPSGRALTGELFF
TGTGCCAGCAGCCCTAGCGGGAGGGCCCTCACCGGGGAGCTGTTTTTT